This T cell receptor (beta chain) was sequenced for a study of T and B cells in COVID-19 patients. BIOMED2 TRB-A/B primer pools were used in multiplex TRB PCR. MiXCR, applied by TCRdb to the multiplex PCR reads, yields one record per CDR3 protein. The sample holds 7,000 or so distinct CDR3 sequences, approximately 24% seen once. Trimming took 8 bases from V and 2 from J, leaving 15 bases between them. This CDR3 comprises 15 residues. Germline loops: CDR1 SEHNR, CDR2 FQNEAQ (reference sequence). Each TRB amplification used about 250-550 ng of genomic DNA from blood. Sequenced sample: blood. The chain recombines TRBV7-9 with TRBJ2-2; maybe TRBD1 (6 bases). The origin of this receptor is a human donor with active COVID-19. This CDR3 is CASPRGPSNTGELFF. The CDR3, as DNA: TGTGCCAGCCCCAGGGGCCCCAGCAACACCGGGGAGCTGTTTTTT.